This T cell receptor (beta chain) originates from a study of regulatory T cells in long-lasting Graves disease. Background on the study: Persistent Graves' disease meant over 5 years of antithyroid drugs with positive TSH receptor antibodies.

Noted time point: persistent/refractory GD, antithyroid drugs over 5 years with positive TRAb. Following extraction of RNA from PBMCs, that RNA was used to make the TCR library. This clonotype was picked up many times. Its antigen is unidentified. Findings and limits, study-wide: The number of shared public clonotypes was higher in persistent patients (2,741) than new patients (more than 850). What was studied was peripheral blood only, and not thyroid tissue.

Arm-PCR of CDR3 regions and iRepertoire HTBI primers were the basis on which TCR beta libraries were built. Authors' analysis steps: Across all samples, about 59 TRBV segments and 15 or so TRBJ segments were identified. One entry per CDR3 protein results from TCRdb running MiXCR on the multiplex PCR reads. TCRdb, not the original authors, processed these V and J calls. The profile shows some 420,000 distinct CDR3 sequences, less than 25% of them singletons. This TCR came from a female donor with Graves disease. Here the sequenced sample was peripheral blood mononuclear cells (PBMCs), taken when the disease was refractory, from a patient treated with antithyroid drugs.

The CDR3 protein is CASLSHRGDGYTF. CDR3 sequence (DNA): TGTGCCAGCCTCAGCCACAGGGGAGATGGCTACACCTTC. The chain employs TRBV6-1 and TRBJ1-2; 7 bases map to TRBD1. Germline lookup yields CDR1 MNHNS and CDR2 SASEGT. With 8 bases clipped from V and 6 bases from J, the junction kept 9 bases outside the gene matches. The CDR3 is 13 amino acids.